The source of this T cell receptor (beta chain) is a study of T cells after yellow fever vaccination. Looking at the study overall: Fractions containing few cells were prepared with SMART-Seq v4 Ultra Low Input.

Template switching with 5'RACE generated the TCR cDNA and added a universal primer site and UMIs. MiXCR was run by TCRdb on the 5' RACE reads, yielding one entry per CDR3 protein. This table has 340,000 or so distinct CDR3 sequences, around 13% appearing once. At least ten counts were recorded for this clonotype. CDR1 is SQVTM, CDR2 ANQGSEA, per germline. There are 15 residues in the CDR3. V shed 5 bases, J shed 2 bases, and the junction held 7 bases outside the gene matches. This TCR derives from a man aged 18 to 35 who received the YFV17D yellow fever vaccine. This chain connects TRBV29-1 to TRBJ2-3, with 10 bases identical to TRBD1. The sequences come from CD4+ T cells sorted from PBMCs, collected 15 days after the yellow fever booster vaccination. CDR3 sequence reads: CSVPRTGGYTDTQYF. CDR3 bases: TGCAGCGTTCCGCGGACAGGGGGTTACACAGATACGCAGTATTTT.